The 32 T cell receptor beta chains listed next were all sequenced from one sample in a study of radiotherapy plus CTLA-4 blockade in lung cancer. Assay used: immunoSEQ multiplex PCR; TCRdb lists only in-frame clones, some missing. Here the sample spans around 31,000 clones, around 73% being singletons. The source was peripheral blood, collected from a patient treated with radiotherapy plus ipilimumab. Receptor source: a human donor with non-small cell lung cancer who had stable disease on radiotherapy plus ipilimumab.

V gene TRBV29-1 combines with J gene TRBJ1-1; maybe TRBD1 (6 bases). V was pared by 4 bases and J by 5 bases, with 11 bases between. The CDR3 consists of 12 residues. The germline V gene encodes CDR1 SQVTM and CDR2 ANQGSEA. In DNA, the CDR3 is TGCAGCGTTGGTTCAGGGGTGACTGAAGCTTTCTTT. Translating it yields CSVGSGVTEAFF.

The chain carries TRBV19 and TRBJ1-1; D is uncertain. The CDR3 extends over 13 amino acids. Germline assignment: CDR1 LNHDA and CDR2 SQIVND (reference sequence). V lost 11 bases to trimming and J lost 2 bases, with 15 bases between them. This CDR3 is CASESGYNTEAFF. CDR3 DNA sequence: TGTGCCTCTGAATCCGGTTATAACACTGAAGCTTTCTTT. Using reference TRBV19 and TRBJ1-1 for the parts outside the CDR3, the full variable domain is DGGITQSPKYLFRKEGQNVTLSCEQNLNHDAMYWYRQDPGQGLRLIYYSQIVNDFQKGDIAEGYSVSREKKESFPLTVTSAQKNPTAFYLCASESGYNTEAFFGQGTRLTVV.

The V and J genes are TRBV2 and TRBJ1-1; a possible D gene is TRBD1 (5 bases). Trimming took off 7 bases at V and 4 bases at J, with 7 bases between the two ends. The CDR3 runs to 11 residues. Germline V gene sequence: CDR1 SNHLY, CDR2 FYNNEI. CDR3 in amino acids: CASNGATEAFF. CDR3 DNA: TGTGCCAGCAACGGGGCCACTGAAGCTTTCTTT.

This chain uses TRBV6-1 with TRBJ1-2, with D perhaps TRBD1 (5 bases). V lost 2 bases to trimming and J lost 6 bases, with 13 bases between them. The germline V gene has CDR1 MNHNS and CDR2 SASEGT. The CDR3 covers 14 residues. The CDR3 DNA reads TGTGCCAGCAGTGAAATTTCAGGGATGGATGGCTACACCTTC. This encodes CASSEISGMDGYTF.

This clone occurred once. One end of the junction is discordant with germline, which a read error may explain. V usage is TRBV11-1 and J usage is TRBJ1-5, with D uncertain. This CDR3 contains 16 residues. Germline V gene sequence: CDR1 SGHAT, CDR2 FQDESV (reference sequence). The CDR3 reads CASSFGVRGLGQPPHF. In nucleotides, the CDR3 is TGTGCCAGCAGCTTTGGGGTTCGAGGCCTCGGTCAGCCCCCGCATTTT. The whole variable domain, remainder taken from reference TRBV11-1 and TRBJ1-5, is EAEVAQSPRYKITEKSQAVAFWCDPISGHATLYWYRQILGQGPELLVQFQDESVVDDSQLPKDRFSAERLKGVDSTLKIQPAELGDSAMYLCASSFGVRGLGQPPHFGDGTRLSIL.

The rearrangement uses TRBV30 and TRBJ2-1; D is unresolved. The CDR3 length is 11 residues. The germline V gene encodes CDR1 GTSNPN and CDR2 SVGIG (reference sequence). The V gene lost 2 bases and the J gene lost 8 bases, with 7 bases spanning the gap. The CDR3: CAWSPSYEQFF. CDR3 coding DNA: TGTGCCTGGAGTCCCTCCTATGAGCAGTTCTTC.

The V gene is TRBV6-1, the J gene TRBJ1-2; tentatively, D is TRBD1 (5 bases). V lost 6 bases and J 7 bases, leaving 18 bases between the germline ends. The CDR3 has 14 amino acids. Germline V gives CDR1 MNHNS, CDR2 SASEGT. CDR3 protein: CASSAMEDKGGYTF. The CDR3 DNA sequence: TGTGCCAGCAGCGCCATGGAGGACAAGGGTGGCTACACCTTC.

The gene calls are TRBV10-1 and TRBJ1-6; D is ambiguous. CDR3 length: 13 amino acids. V dropped 0 bases and J dropped 7 bases, with 4 bases sitting between them. Per the germline V gene, CDR1 is WNHNN and CDR2 is SYGVQD (reference sequence). In nucleotides, the CDR3 is TGCGCCAGCAGTGAGTCGATCAATTCACCCCTCCACTTT. It encodes CASSESINSPLHF.

CDR3 protein: CASSGSGASGEKLFF. The DNA for the CDR3 is TGTGCCAGCAGCGGCTCAGGGGCCTCGGGTGAAAAACTGTTTTTT. The chain joins TRBV9 to TRBJ1-4; the D gene is possibly TRBD1 (6 bases). The CDR3 is made up of 15 amino acids. V lost 3 bases to trimming and J lost 7 bases, with 16 bases between them. The V gene's germline CDR1 is SGDLS and CDR2 YYNGEE.

The genes are TRBV6-6 and TRBJ2-1, with 11 bases that match TRBD2. The length of the CDR3 is 16 residues. The germline V gene has CDR1 MNHNY and CDR2 SVGAGI (reference sequence). V shed 6 bases, J shed 1 base, and the junction held 5 bases outside the gene matches. Here the CDR3 DNA reads TGTGCCAGCAGCCGAAGACTAGCGGGGTCCTACAATGAGCAGTTCTTC. Residues: CASSRRLAGSYNEQFF.

The V and J genes are TRBV23-1 and TRBJ1-6; tentatively, D is TRBD1 (6 bases). TRBV23-1 qualifies as an ORF whose function is uncertain. This CDR3 comprises 15 residues. V lost 1 base and J lost 8, with 12 bases in between. Here the CDR3 DNA reads TGCGCCAGCAGTCAATACAGGGAATTACATTCACCCCTCCACTTT. It translates to CASSQYRELHSPLHF.

The sample holds one count of this clone. The chain links TRBV13 to TRBJ1-1; no definite D call. V was trimmed by 1 base and J by 6 bases, leaving 12 bases between them. From germline, CDR1 is PRHDT and CDR2 FYEKMQ (reference sequence). The CDR3 consists of 14 residues. CDR3 region: CASSLVGKSPEAFF. The CDR3 DNA reads TGTGCCAGCAGCTTAGTTGGGAAGAGCCCTGAAGCTTTCTTT.

The chain carries TRBV2 and TRBJ2-4; TRBD2 might be the D (5 bases). V was shortened by 1 base and J by 9 bases, with 10 bases between the two germline ends. The CDR3 covers 13 residues. The V gene's germline CDR1 is SNHLY and CDR2 FYNNEI. The CDR3 DNA follows: TGTGCCAGCAGTGAAGTGAGGGATATCATTCAGTACTTC. Its translation is CASSEVRDIIQYF.

CDR3 sequence: CASSLTGGINQPQHF. CDR3 sequence (DNA): TGTGCCAGCAGCTTAACCGGGGGAATCAATCAGCCCCAGCATTTT. This chain joins TRBV7-3 and TRBJ1-5; D is perhaps TRBD1 (5 bases). This CDR3 is built from 15 residues. The V gene lost 0 bases and the J gene lost 3 bases, with 9 bases spanning the gap. CDR1 SGHTA and CDR2 FQGTGA come from the germline V gene.

The genes are TRBV25-1 and TRBJ1-1, with D unresolved. Germline CDR1 MGHDK, CDR2 SYGVNS. There are 14 residues in the CDR3. Trimming shortened V by 6 bases and J by 4 bases, and 15 bases separated the two germline ends. CDR3 in DNA: TGTGCCAGCAGAGCACAGCTATTGGGCACTGAAGCTTTCTTT. It codes for CASRAQLLGTEAFF.

V is TRBV5-4 and J is TRBJ1-4, with unresolved D. Per the germline V gene, CDR1 is SGHNT and CDR2 is YYREEE (reference sequence). The CDR3 covers 15 residues. The V and J ends lost 1 base and 0 bases respectively, with 7 bases between them. DNA of the CDR3: TGTGCCAGCAGCTTGAGGGAAGCAACTAATGAAAAACTGTTTTTT. It yields the protein CASSLREATNEKLFF.

This rearrangement joins TRBV19 to TRBJ2-1; D not certain. V gave up 2 bases and J gave up 7 bases, with 15 bases separating them. Germline CDR1 reads LNHDA; CDR2 reads SQIVND (reference sequence). The CDR3 covers 15 residues. CDR3 in amino acids: CASSILYSVANEQFF. CDR3 sequence (DNA): TGTGCCAGTAGTATATTATATTCGGTGGCAAATGAGCAGTTCTTC.

Within the sample, this clone is medium-sized. The rearrangement joins TRBV11-1 to TRBJ2-7; no reliable D call. V shed 1 base and J shed 6 bases, with 10 bases lying between them. Germline CDR1 is SGHAT and CDR2 is FQDESV (reference sequence). This CDR3 comprises 13 residues. CDR3 amino acids: CASSLGGDSEQYV. CDR3 coding DNA: TGTGCCAGCAGCTTAGGAGGTGATTCCGAGCAGTACGTC.

The rearrangement uses TRBV20-1 and TRBJ1-1, with no clear D. Germline-derived CDR1 and CDR2 are DFQATT and SNEGSKA (reference sequence). This CDR3 spans 10 amino acids. Between the trimmed V and J ends, which lost 0 bases and 7 bases, there was a span of 3 bases. Written as DNA, the CDR3 is TGCAGTGCTAGAGACGTTGAAGCTTTCTTT. It is translated as CSARDVEAFF.

The J gene is TRBJ2-1, the V gene TRBV4-3, with 12 positions matching TRBD1. Losses at the gene ends were 4 bases for V and 7 bases for J; bases not matched to a gene: 14. In germline, CDR1 is LGHNA, CDR2 YSLEER. The CDR3 spans 18 residues. CDR3 amino acids: CASSRGGPGTGGGNEQFF. The CDR3 DNA reads TGCGCCAGCAGCCGAGGGGGTCCCGGGACAGGGGGCGGGAATGAGCAGTTCTTC.

The gene calls are TRBV5-1 and TRBJ2-7, with unresolved D. Trimming left V 0 bases short and J 5 bases short, with 9 bases between. CDR3 size: 13 residues. Germline CDR1 and CDR2: SGHRS and YFSETQ. The CDR3 coding sequence is TGCGCCAGCAGCTTGGGACCAACCAACGAGCAGTACGTC. Its protein product is CASSLGPTNEQYV.

The rearrangement links TRBV7-9 to TRBJ1-5; D perhaps matches TRBD1 (6 bases). The CDR3 consists of 16 residues. From germline, CDR1 is SEHNR and CDR2 FQNEAQ (reference sequence). Trimming cost V 5 bases and J 0 bases, with 14 bases left between them. The CDR3, as DNA: TGTGCCAGCAGCGAAGACGGACAGTCTAGCAATCAGCCCCAGCATTTT. Translated: CASSEDGQSSNQPQHF. Full variable domain (rest looked up from reference TRBV7-9 and TRBJ1-5): DTGVSQNPRHKITKRGQNVTFRCDPISEHNRLYWYRQTLGQGPEFLTYFQNEAQLEKSRLLSDRFSAERPKGSFSTLEIQRTEQGDSAMYLCASSEDGQSSNQPQHFGDGTRLSIL.

CDR3 DNA: TGCAGCGTTGAAGATCCTTTGGCAAGCACCAGATACACAGATACGCAGTATTTT. As protein: CSVEDPLASTRYTDTQYF. V is TRBV29-1 and J is TRBJ2-3; D call uncertain. The CDR3 has 18 amino acids. The germline gives CDR1 SQVTM, CDR2 ANQGSEA. Trimming removed 0 bases at V and 2 bases at J, with 21 bases between.

The chain couples TRBV10-3 to TRBJ2-5; D might be TRBD1 or TRBD2, each matching 7 bases. The CDR3 has 14 amino acids. V was clipped by 8 bases and J by 0 bases, with 13 bases between them. Germline-derived CDR1 and CDR2 are ENHRY and SYGVKD. The CDR3 reads CAIGRGQYQETQYF. CDR3 nucleotide sequence: TGTGCCATCGGGAGGGGACAGTACCAAGAGACCCAGTACTTC.

This chain joins TRBV7-2 and TRBJ2-5; TRBD2 aligns across 11 bases. The ends lost 1 base at V and 1 base at J; junction bases unmatched: 2. The CDR3 covers 16 residues. Germline-derived CDR1 and CDR2 are SGHTA and FQGNSA. This chain's CDR3 is CASSLGLAGSQETQYF. CDR3 DNA sequence: TGTGCCAGCAGCTTAGGACTAGCGGGGAGCCAAGAGACCCAGTACTTC.

The rearrangement uses TRBV27 and TRBJ2-5; D unclear. In germline, CDR1 is MNHEY, CDR2 SMNVEV (reference sequence). The CDR3 covers 15 residues. V lost 1 base and J lost 5, with 14 bases in between. The CDR3 DNA reads as TGTGCCAGCAGTTTATTCGATAGGATGACGGAGACCCAGTACTTC. This encodes CASSLFDRMTETQYF.

The sample holds one count of this clone. The chain employs TRBV7-2 and TRBJ2-7; 7 positions match TRBD2. The J segment lost 2 bases and the V segment lost 1 base, leaving 2 bases of the junction unmatched. Germline V gives CDR1 SGHTA, CDR2 FQGNSA. The CDR3 consists of 14 residues. CDR3: CASSLESGAYEQYF. The CDR3 bases are TGTGCCAGCAGCTTAGAGAGCGGGGCCTACGAGCAGTACTTC.

The chain recombines TRBV18 with TRBJ1-1; D ambiguous. Germline-derived CDR1 and CDR2 are KGHSH and LQKENI. The germline V and J ends were trimmed by 5 bases and 1 base, with 8 bases remaining between them. This CDR3 contains 13 residues. CDR3 nucleotide sequence: TGTGCCAGCTCAACAGCGGAGAACACTGAAGCTTTCTTT. It translates to CASSTAENTEAFF.

The chain employs TRBV4-3 and TRBJ1-2; possible D gene TRBD1, 6 bases. The ends were cut back, 0 bases at V and 7 bases at J, with 15 bases in the middle. This CDR3 is 15 amino acids long. Germline CDR1 and CDR2: LGHNA and YSLEER. The CDR3 protein is CASSQDWRQGLGYTF. CDR3 coding DNA: TGCGCCAGCAGCCAAGATTGGCGGCAGGGGCTTGGCTACACCTTC.

The chain carries TRBV5-8 and TRBJ2-2; D unresolved. The length of the CDR3 is 15 residues. Per the germline V gene, CDR1 is SGHTS and CDR2 is YDEGEE. Trimming shortened V by 6 bases and J by 1 base, and 13 bases separated the two germline ends. DNA for the CDR3: TGTGCCAGCACCATCGGATGGCAGAACACCGGGGAGCTGTTTTTT. It translates to CASTIGWQNTGELFF.

This clone is a singleton in its sample. This chain joins TRBV6-5 and TRBJ2-2, with D possibly TRBD2 on 6 matching bases. V lost 6 bases to trimming and J lost 1 base, with 12 bases between them. Per the germline V gene, CDR1 is MNHEY and CDR2 is SVGAGI. The CDR3 sequence is 15 residues long. In DNA, the CDR3 is TGTGCCAGCAGGGATCGGACTAAGAACACCGGGGAGCTGTTTTTT. Amino acid sequence: CASRDRTKNTGELFF.

The V and J genes are TRBV5-1 and TRBJ1-1; D is undetermined. The CDR3 consists of 15 residues. The V gene's germline CDR1 is SGHRS and CDR2 YFSETQ. With 0 bases removed from V and 0 bases from J, the gap between germline ends came to 9 bases. The CDR3 bases are TGCGCCAGCAGCTTGGAGCACTTAATGAACACTGAAGCTTTCTTT. Protein product: CASSLEHLMNTEAFF.